Each of the 8 T cell receptor beta chains below was sequenced from the same sample in a study of blood T cell repertoires in COVID-19 (dated by TCRdb to about 2020). Library preparation employed the immunoSEQ multiplex PCR assay. TCRdb retrieved this table from immuneACCESS and kept in-frame rearrangements only. Not all clones are present; in checked studies, unresolved V genes account for under half, and no reason is known for the remainder. The sample records roughly 100,000 clones, around 90% of which are singletons. 4.2% of the sample goes to the ten largest clones. Sequenced sample: peripheral blood. Source of these receptors: a man aged 18 to 30 with acute or convalescent COVID-19.

The rearrangement uses TRBV6-1 and TRBJ2-2, with 10 positions matching TRBD2. Trimming took 3 bases from V and 9 from J; bases not matched to a gene: 10. The CDR3 has 16 amino acids. Germline CDR1 and CDR2: MNHNS and SASEGT. CDR3 sequence: CASSDISAGGGRELFF. Here the CDR3 DNA reads TGTGCCAGCAGTGATATTTCAGCGGGAGGGGGTAGGGAGCTGTTTTTT.

The rearrangement uses TRBV3-1 (or the pseudogene TRBV3-2) and TRBJ2-1; 14 bases agree with TRBD2. With V trimmed by 1 base and J by 3 bases, 2 bases remained unmatched. Germline lookup yields CDR1 LGHDT and CDR2 YNNKEL (reference sequence). The CDR3 sequence is 17 residues long. The CDR3 DNA is TGTGCCAGCAGCCAAGGGACTAGCGGGAGGTTCTACAATGAGCAGTTCTTC. Translation: CASSQGTSGRFYNEQFF.

The chain uses TRBV12-2 and TRBJ1-1; TRBD1 is taken as the D call from the table, unchecked against the DNA. TRBV12-2 is assigned pseudogene status. CDR3 size: 16 residues. The CDR3 loop is CASLQLGQQMNTEAFF. Written as DNA, the CDR3 is TGTGCAAGTCTACAACTGGGACAGCAAATGAACACTGAAGCTTTCTTT.

V gene TRBV2 combines with J gene TRBJ2-3; tentative D call: TRBD2 (6 bases). The length of the CDR3 is 12 residues. Per germline, CDR1 SNHLY and CDR2 FYNNEI. V shed 9 bases and J shed 0 bases, with 7 bases lying between them. This CDR3 reads CASGTSTDTQYF. CDR3 DNA sequence: TGTGCCAGTGGGACTAGCACAGATACGCAGTATTTT.

The genes are TRBV7-9 and TRBJ1-6; 7 bases fit TRBD1. Germline lookup yields CDR1 SEHNR and CDR2 FQNEAQ (reference sequence). J gave up 4 bases and V 2 bases, and 2 bases lay outside the gene matches. This CDR3 comprises 15 residues. The CDR3 loop is CASSLMGQYNSPLHF. DNA of the CDR3: TGTGCCAGCAGCTTAATGGGACAGTATAATTCACCCCTCCACTTT.

This clone was seen a single time. The rearrangement joins TRBV7-6 to TRBJ2-1; TRBD2 might be the D (6 bases). The CDR3 has 18 residues. V was pared by 0 bases and J by 0 bases, with 15 bases between. In germline, CDR1 is SGHVS, CDR2 FNYEAQ. The CDR3: CASSLAPWRGSSYNEQFF. For the CDR3, the DNA is TGTGCCAGCAGCTTAGCCCCTTGGCGGGGAAGCTCCTACAATGAGCAGTTCTTC. Looking up the rest from reference TRBV7-6 and TRBJ2-1 gives the full variable domain: GAGVSQSPRYKVTKRGQDVALRCDPISGHVSLYWYRQALGQGPEFLTYFNYEAQQDKSGLPNDRFSAERPEGSISTLTIQRTEQRDSAMYRCASSLAPWRGSSYNEQFFGPGTRLTVL.

The genes are TRBV19 and TRBJ2-1; D unresolved. Germline assignment: CDR1 LNHDA and CDR2 SQIVND (reference sequence). The CDR3 length is 14 residues. Trimming shortened V by 7 bases and J by 0 bases, and 10 bases separated the two germline ends. The CDR3 loop reads CASNSHSSYNEQFF. In DNA form, the CDR3 reads TGTGCCAGTAATAGTCATAGCTCCTACAATGAGCAGTTCTTC.

The genes are TRBV11-2 and TRBJ1-2; TRBD1 agrees at 8 bases. Germline trimming cut 5 bases from V and 2 bases from J; bases unmatched to any gene: 4. This CDR3 is built from 14 residues. CDR1 is SGHAT and CDR2 is FQNNGV in the germline V gene. CDR3 loop: CASSPRTGNYGYTF. CDR3 sequence (DNA): TGTGCCAGCAGCCCGAGGACAGGGAACTATGGCTACACCTTC.